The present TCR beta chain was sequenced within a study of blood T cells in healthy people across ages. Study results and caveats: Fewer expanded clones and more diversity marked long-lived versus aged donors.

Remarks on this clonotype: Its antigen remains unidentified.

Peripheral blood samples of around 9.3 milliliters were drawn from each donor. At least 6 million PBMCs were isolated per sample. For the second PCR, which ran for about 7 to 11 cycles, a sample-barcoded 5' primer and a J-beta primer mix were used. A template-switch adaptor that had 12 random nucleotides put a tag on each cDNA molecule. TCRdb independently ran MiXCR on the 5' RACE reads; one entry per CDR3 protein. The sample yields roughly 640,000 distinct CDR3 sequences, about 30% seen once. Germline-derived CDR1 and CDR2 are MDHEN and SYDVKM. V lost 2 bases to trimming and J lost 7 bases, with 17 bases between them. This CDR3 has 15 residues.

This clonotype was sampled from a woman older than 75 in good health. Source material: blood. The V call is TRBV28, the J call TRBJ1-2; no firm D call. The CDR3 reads CASSLQVKSGLGYTF. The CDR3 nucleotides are TGTGCCAGCAGTTTACAGGTCAAATCGGGTCTTGGCTACACCTTC.